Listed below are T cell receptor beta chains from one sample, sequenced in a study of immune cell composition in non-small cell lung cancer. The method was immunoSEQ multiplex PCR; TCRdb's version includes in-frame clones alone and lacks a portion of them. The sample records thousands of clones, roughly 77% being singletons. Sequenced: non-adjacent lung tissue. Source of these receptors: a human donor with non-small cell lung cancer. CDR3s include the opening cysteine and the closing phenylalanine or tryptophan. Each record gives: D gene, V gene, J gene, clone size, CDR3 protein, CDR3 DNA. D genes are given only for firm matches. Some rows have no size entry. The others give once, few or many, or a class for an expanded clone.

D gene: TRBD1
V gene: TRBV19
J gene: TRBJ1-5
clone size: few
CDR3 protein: CASSQRTGGQPQHF
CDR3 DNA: TGTGCCAGTAGTCAGCGGACAGGGGGTCAGCCCCAGCATTTT

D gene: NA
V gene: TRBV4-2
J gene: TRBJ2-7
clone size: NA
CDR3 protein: CASLTSSYEQYF
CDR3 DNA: TGTGCCAGCCTTACTAGCAGCTACGAGCAGTACTTC

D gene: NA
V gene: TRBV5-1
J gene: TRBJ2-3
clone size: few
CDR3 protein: CASSLKLASTDTQYF
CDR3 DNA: TGCGCCAGCAGCTTGAAGCTCGCTAGCACAGATACGCAGTATTTT

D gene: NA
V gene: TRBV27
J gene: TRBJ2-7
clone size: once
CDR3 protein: CASSLYDPASYYEQYF
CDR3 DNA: TGTGCCAGCAGTTTATATGATCCCGCCTCCTACTACGAGCAGTACTTC

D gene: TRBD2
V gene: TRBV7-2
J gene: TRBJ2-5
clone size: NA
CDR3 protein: CASSLARNGRVLRETQYF
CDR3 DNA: TGTGCCAGCAGCTTAGCCCGGAACGGGAGGGTGCTGAGAGAGACCCAGTACTTC

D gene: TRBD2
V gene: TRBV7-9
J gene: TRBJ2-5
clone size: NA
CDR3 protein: CASSLEGSGRSQETQYF
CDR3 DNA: TGTGCCAGCAGCTTAGAAGGGAGCGGGAGGTCCCAAGAGACCCAGTACTTC

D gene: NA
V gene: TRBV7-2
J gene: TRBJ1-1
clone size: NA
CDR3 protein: CASSPYLNTEAFF
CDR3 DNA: TGTGCCAGCAGCCCGTATTTGAACACTGAAGCTTTCTTT

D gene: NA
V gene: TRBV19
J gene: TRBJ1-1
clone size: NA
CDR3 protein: CASSIEYAGGLDTEAFF
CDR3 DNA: TGTGCCAGTAGTATAGAATACGCGGGGGGTCTAGACACTGAAGCTTTCTTT

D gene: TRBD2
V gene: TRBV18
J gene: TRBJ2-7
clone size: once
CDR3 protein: CASSGTSGSSEQYF
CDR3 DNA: TGTGCCAGCTCCGGGACTAGCGGGAGTAGCGAGCAGTACTTC

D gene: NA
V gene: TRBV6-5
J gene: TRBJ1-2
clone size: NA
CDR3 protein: CASSYEGHRGYTF
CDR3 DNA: TGTGCCAGCAGTTACGAGGGCCACCGAGGCTACACCTTC

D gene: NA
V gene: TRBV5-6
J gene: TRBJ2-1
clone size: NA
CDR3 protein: CASSLTGLVREQFF
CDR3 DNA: TGTGCCAGCAGCTTGACAGGGTTGGTCCGTGAGCAGTTCTTC

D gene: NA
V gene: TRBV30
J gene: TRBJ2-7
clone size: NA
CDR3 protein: CAWSRGGVYGQYF
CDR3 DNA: TGTGCCTGGAGCCGAGGAGGGGTCTACGGGCAGTACTTC

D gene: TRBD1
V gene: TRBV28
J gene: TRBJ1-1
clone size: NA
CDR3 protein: CASSFPEGANEAFF
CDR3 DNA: TGTGCCAGCAGTTTCCCCGAGGGGGCCAATGAAGCTTTCTTT